This paragraph reports one TCR beta chain. Seattle enrolled patients during active infection and tracked them longitudinally. The data stem from a study of blood T cell repertoires in COVID-19. Whole-study context: COVID-19 samples collected from the United States, Italy and Spain covered acute and convalescent phases. In each case, the material was cDNA or gDNA derived from T cells, B-cell-depleted T cells, or PBMCs.

Per the authors' pipeline: Researchers report that nucleated cell counts were estimated from reference gene primer amplification. Generated by immunoSEQ multiplex PCR, the TCRdb table keeps only in-frame clones and is missing some. V and J calls and clone size are copied from that table; D and trimming were computed from the DNA. In the table there are fewer than 350,000 clones, 75% to 95% of which are singletons. Trimming took 0 bases from V and 6 from J, leaving 12 bases between them. The CDR3 consists of 15 residues. CDR1 and CDR2 (germline): MGHRA, YSYEKL. This TCR was recovered from a woman under 40 with COVID-19, enrolled during active disease. The genes are TRBV4-1 and TRBJ1-5; D not certain. Specimen: peripheral blood. The DNA of the CDR3 is TGCGCCAGCAGCCAAGAGGTCGCGGATCTTCAGCCCCAGCATTTT. Protein sequence: CASSQEVADLQPQHF.